These T cell receptor beta chains were read from a single sample in a study of OX40 agonist ivuxolimab in advanced cancers. Clones were sequenced by immunoSEQ multiplex PCR, and TCRdb holds only the in-frame ones, with some missing. The sample contains about 84,000 clones, roughly nine tenths of which appear only once. The starting material was CD4+ or CD8+ T cells sorted from blood, obtained in a trial of the OX40 agonist ivuxolimab. The receptors come from an adult with an advanced solid tumor such as melanoma, head and neck, liver or kidney cancer. Each CDR3 is given with its conserved first and last residue. Fields, in order: J gene, clone size, D gene, V gene, CDR3 protein, CDR3 DNA. D genes are given only for firm matches. The size entry is marked missing in some rows and otherwise reads once, few, many or a size class.

j_gene: TRBJ2-3; abundance: .; d_gene: .; v_gene: TRBV7-2; CDR3aa: CASSFGPADTQYF; CDR3nt: TGTGCCAGCAGCTTCGGCCCAGCAGATACGCAGTATTTT
j_gene: TRBJ2-2; abundance: .; d_gene: TRBD1; v_gene: TRBV13; CDR3aa: CASSLGVSGTGGYAGELFF; CDR3nt: TGTGCCAGCAGCTTGGGGGTCTCCGGGACAGGGGGTTACGCCGGGGAGCTGTTTTTT
j_gene: TRBJ2-3; abundance: few; d_gene: TRBD2; v_gene: TRBV10-1; CDR3aa: CASTSGGRTDTQYF; CDR3nt: TGCGCCAGCACCAGCGGGGGGCGCACAGATACGCAGTATTTT
j_gene: TRBJ1-6; abundance: .; d_gene: .; v_gene: TRBV19; CDR3aa: CASSYSWGRFGMTLHF; CDR3nt: TGTGCCAGTAGCTATAGCTGGGGTCGCTTCGGTATGACCCTCCACTTT
j_gene: TRBJ2-5; abundance: .; d_gene: TRBD2; v_gene: TRBV7-2; CDR3aa: CASSLGGLAGETQYF; CDR3nt: TGTGCCAGCAGCTTAGGGGGACTAGCGGGAGAGACCCAGTACTTC
j_gene: TRBJ2-3; abundance: .; d_gene: TRBD2; v_gene: TRBV4-2; CDR3aa: CASSPSGGAGRTDTQYF; CDR3nt: TGTGCCAGCAGCCCTAGCGGGGGGGCCGGTAGGACAGATACGCAGTATTTT
j_gene: TRBJ1-4; abundance: once; d_gene: TRBD1; v_gene: TRBV11-2; CDR3aa: CASSPDRGGGEKLFF; CDR3nt: TGTGCCAGCAGCCCTGACAGGGGCGGGGGTGAAAAACTGTTTTTT
j_gene: TRBJ1-1; abundance: .; d_gene: .; v_gene: TRBV12-5; CDR3aa: CASGLVGVAVNTEAFF; CDR3nt: TGTGCTAGTGGTTTGGTAGGGGTGGCGGTTAACACTGAAGCTTTCTTT
j_gene: TRBJ1-2; abundance: .; d_gene: .; v_gene: TRBV28; CDR3aa: CASSSPGVGNYGYTF; CDR3nt: TGTGCCAGCAGTTCCCCCGGGGTTGGGAACTATGGCTACACCTTC
j_gene: TRBJ2-5; abundance: .; d_gene: .; v_gene: TRBV4-1; CDR3aa: CASSQVFQETQYF; CDR3nt: TGCGCCAGCAGCCAAGTCTTCCAAGAGACCCAGTACTTC
j_gene: TRBJ1-3; abundance: .; d_gene: .; v_gene: TRBV7-9; CDR3aa: CASTPSSSSGNTIYF; CDR3nt: TGTGCCAGCACCCCAAGTTCGAGCTCTGGAAACACCATATATTTT
j_gene: TRBJ2-5; abundance: .; d_gene: TRBD1; v_gene: TRBV7-2; CDR3aa: CASSSTGQSWETQYF; CDR3nt: TGTGCCAGCAGCTCAACGGGACAGTCATGGGAGACCCAGTACTTC
j_gene: TRBJ2-1; abundance: .; d_gene: TRBD2; v_gene: TRBV7-3; CDR3aa: CASSPGLAGSYNEQFF; CDR3nt: TGTGCCAGCAGCCCCGGGCTAGCGGGGTCCTACAATGAGCAGTTCTTC
j_gene: TRBJ1-5; abundance: .; d_gene: .; v_gene: TRBV5-1; CDR3aa: CASSLVSGSNQPQHF; CDR3nt: TGCGCCAGCAGCTTGGTCTCCGGTAGCAATCAGCCCCAGCATTTT
j_gene: TRBJ2-1; abundance: once; d_gene: TRBD2; v_gene: TRBV9; CDR3aa: CASSRTSGSSNEQFF; CDR3nt: TGTGCCAGCAGCCGGACTAGCGGGAGTAGCAATGAGCAGTTCTTC
j_gene: TRBJ2-5; abundance: .; d_gene: .; v_gene: TRBV28; CDR3aa: CASSLMGQTQYF; CDR3nt: TGTGCCAGCAGTTTAATGGGGCAGACCCAGTACTTC
j_gene: TRBJ1-5; abundance: .; d_gene: .; v_gene: TRBV5-1; CDR3aa: CASSFLPAGSNQPQHF; CDR3nt: TGCGCCAGCAGCTTCCTTCCGGCAGGGTCCAATCAGCCCCAGCATTTT
j_gene: TRBJ2-1; abundance: .; d_gene: .; v_gene: TRBV7-7; CDR3aa: CASSVSRQEYNEQFF; CDR3nt: TGTGCTAGCAGCGTAAGCCGACAGGAATACAATGAGCAGTTCTTC
j_gene: TRBJ2-1; abundance: .; d_gene: .; v_gene: TRBV11-3; CDR3aa: CASSPQPDSYNEQFF; CDR3nt: TGTGCCAGCAGCCCGCAGCCCGACAGCTACAATGAGCAGTTCTTC
j_gene: TRBJ2-2; abundance: .; d_gene: .; v_gene: TRBV18; CDR3aa: CASSAIFTGELFF; CDR3nt: TGTGCCAGCTCAGCAATCTTCACCGGGGAGCTGTTTTTT
j_gene: TRBJ1-1; abundance: once; d_gene: .; v_gene: TRBV19; CDR3aa: CASSIGMNTEAFF; CDR3nt: TGTGCCAGTAGTATTGGGATGAACACTGAAGCTTTCTTT
j_gene: TRBJ2-5; abundance: .; d_gene: TRBD2; v_gene: TRBV27; CDR3aa: CASNPRQPGLGVETQYF; CDR3nt: TGTGCCAGCAATCCTCGACAGCCGGGACTAGGGGTAGAGACCCAGTACTTC
j_gene: TRBJ2-1; abundance: .; d_gene: .; v_gene: TRBV21-1; CDR3aa: CARNYNEQFF; CDR3nt: TGTGCCAGGAACTACAATGAGCAGTTCTTC
j_gene: TRBJ2-3; abundance: .; d_gene: TRBD1; v_gene: TRBV5-1; CDR3aa: CASSAGQGADTQYF; CDR3nt: TGCGCCAGCAGCGCGGGACAGGGGGCAGATACGCAGTATTTT
j_gene: TRBJ1-2; abundance: few; d_gene: TRBD1; v_gene: TRBV5-8; CDR3aa: CASSRDREGDGYTF; CDR3nt: TGTGCCAGCAGCAGGGACAGGGAAGGGGATGGCTACACCTTC
j_gene: TRBJ2-7; abundance: once; d_gene: TRBD1; v_gene: TRBV6-5; CDR3aa: CASGTIGQGGYEQYF; CDR3nt: TGTGCCAGCGGTACTATTGGACAGGGAGGTTACGAGCAGTACTTC